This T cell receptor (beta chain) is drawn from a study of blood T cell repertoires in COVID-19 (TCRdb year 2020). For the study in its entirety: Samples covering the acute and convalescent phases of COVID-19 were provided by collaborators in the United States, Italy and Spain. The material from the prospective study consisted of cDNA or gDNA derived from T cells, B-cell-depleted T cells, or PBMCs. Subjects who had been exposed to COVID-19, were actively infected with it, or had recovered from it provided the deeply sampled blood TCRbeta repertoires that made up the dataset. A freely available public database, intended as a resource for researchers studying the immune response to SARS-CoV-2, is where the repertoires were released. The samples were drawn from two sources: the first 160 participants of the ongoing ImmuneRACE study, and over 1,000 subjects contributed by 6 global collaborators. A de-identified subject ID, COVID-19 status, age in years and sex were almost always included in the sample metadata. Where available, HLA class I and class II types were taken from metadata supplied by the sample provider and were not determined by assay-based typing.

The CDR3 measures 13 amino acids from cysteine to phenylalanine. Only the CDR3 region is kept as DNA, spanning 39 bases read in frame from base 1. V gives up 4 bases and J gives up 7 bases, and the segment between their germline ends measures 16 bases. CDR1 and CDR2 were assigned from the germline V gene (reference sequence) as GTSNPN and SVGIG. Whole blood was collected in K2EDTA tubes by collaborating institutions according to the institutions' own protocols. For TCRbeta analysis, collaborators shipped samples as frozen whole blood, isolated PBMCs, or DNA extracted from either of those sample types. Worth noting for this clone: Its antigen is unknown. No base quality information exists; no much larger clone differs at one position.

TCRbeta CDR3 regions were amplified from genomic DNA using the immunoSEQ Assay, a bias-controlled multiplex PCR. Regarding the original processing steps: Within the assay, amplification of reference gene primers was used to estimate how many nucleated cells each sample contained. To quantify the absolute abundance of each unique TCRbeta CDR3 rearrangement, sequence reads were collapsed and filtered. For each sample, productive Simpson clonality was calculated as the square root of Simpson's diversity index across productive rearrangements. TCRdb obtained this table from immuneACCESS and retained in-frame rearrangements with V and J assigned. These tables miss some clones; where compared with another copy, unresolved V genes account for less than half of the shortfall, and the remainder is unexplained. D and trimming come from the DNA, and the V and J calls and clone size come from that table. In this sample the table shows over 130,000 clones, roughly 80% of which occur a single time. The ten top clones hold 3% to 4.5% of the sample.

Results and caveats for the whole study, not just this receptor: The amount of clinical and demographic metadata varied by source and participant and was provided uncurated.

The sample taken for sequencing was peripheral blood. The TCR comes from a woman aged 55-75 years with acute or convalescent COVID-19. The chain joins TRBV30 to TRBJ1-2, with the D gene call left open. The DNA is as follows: TGTGCCTGGACAATTCAGAACCGAGGTGGCTACACCTTC. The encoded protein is CAWTIQNRGGYTF.